This T cell receptor (beta chain) was observed in a study of monozygotic twins with inflammatory bowel disease. CDR1 and CDR2 (germline): MGHRA, YSYEKL. CDR3 length: 19 amino acids. TCRdb re-called the 5' RACE reads; one entry per CDR3 protein, DNA not given. In total, the table holds approximately 340,000 distinct CDR3 sequences. The sample taken for sequencing was blood. The chain links TRBV4-1 to TRBJ2-3; the TCRdb call, TRBD1, lacks DNA for checking. This receptor was obtained from a human donor with ulcerative colitis or Crohn's disease, or a healthy co-twin of an affected twin (not recorded which). CDR3 in amino acids: CASSQEIAGPTFRTDTQYF.